This passage covers 23 T cell receptor beta chains from one sample sequenced in a study of Ad26.COV2.S vaccination and SARS-CoV-2 variants. Profiled with immunoSEQ multiplex PCR; TCRdb holds only in-frame clones, not every one. The table has approximately 450,000 clones, around 90% seen once; the top ten hold more than 9%. Stated treatment: 19 received Ad26.COV2.S at low or high dose, single or two shots; 5 received placebo; per-sample allocation not given. At day 63 after the first vaccine or placebo injection, samples were drawn. The starting material was peripheral blood, obtained in a trial of Ad26.COV2.S vaccine versus placebo. The receptors originated from a person aged 18-60 years who received the Ad26.COV2.S COVID-19 vaccine or a placebo.

With regard to this clone: This specimen includes other DNA sequences encoding the same CDR3. The chain combines TRBV9 with TRBJ2-2, with 16 bases aligning to TRBD2. J was trimmed by 5 bases and V by 3 bases; bases with no gene match: 7. CDR3 size: 18 residues. CDR1 and CDR2 (germline): SGDLS, YYNGEE. CDR3: CASSAPGLAGGGTGELFF. The CDR3 nucleotides are TGTGCCAGCAGCGCACCGGGACTAGCGGGAGGGGGTACCGGGGAGCTGTTTTTT.

The chain has TRBV6-5 and TRBJ1-2; weak D call: TRBD1 (6 bases). The CDR3 is 15 residues long. With 2 bases removed from V and 3 bases from J, the gap between germline ends came to 13 bases. The germline V gene encodes CDR1 MNHEY and CDR2 SVGAGI. In nucleotides, the CDR3 is TGTGCCAGCAGTTACGAGGTCAGGGGATACTATGGCTACACCTTC. Protein: CASSYEVRGYYGYTF.

J is TRBJ2-1 and V is TRBV7-3, with 8 bases identical to TRBD1. Germline V gives CDR1 SGHTA, CDR2 FQGTGA. The V segment lost 6 bases and the J segment 9 bases; nucleotides outside the gene matches: 7. The CDR3 is 13 amino acids. The CDR3 region is CASSGQGAGEQFF. Here the CDR3 DNA reads TGTGCCAGCAGTGGGCAGGGGGCGGGTGAGCAGTTCTTC.

The V gene is TRBV4-2, the J gene TRBJ2-1; the D is unclear. Germline values: CDR1 LGHNA, CDR2 YNFKEQ. The CDR3 covers 15 residues. The V end lost 0 bases, the J end lost 6 bases, and 12 bases lay between the germline ends. CDR3 sequence (DNA): TGTGCCAGCAGCCAAGATCGGCTTTTTAGCAATGAGCAGTTCTTC. Translated: CASSQDRLFSNEQFF.

The chain recombines TRBV27 with TRBJ2-3; 8 positions match TRBD2. Germline CDR1 reads MNHEY; CDR2 reads SMNVEV (reference sequence). V lost 8 bases and J lost 0; bases outside the gene matches: 7. This CDR3 spans 15 amino acids. This chain's CDR3 is CASRGLAVSTDTQYF. The CDR3 DNA reads as TGTGCCAGCCGCGGACTAGCTGTAAGCACAGATACGCAGTATTTT.

The CDR3 DNA reads TGTGCCAGTAGTATAAGGGATTGGGAGAATGAGCAGTTCTTC. It encodes CASSIRDWENEQFF. The chain joins TRBV19 to TRBJ2-1; D perhaps matches TRBD2 (5 bases). V shed 2 bases and J shed 7 bases, with 12 bases lying between them. Germline V CDR1 and CDR2: LNHDA, SQIVND (reference sequence). The CDR3 contains 14 residues.

This clone was detected once. In the same sample, other DNA sequences code for this CDR3. The rearrangement links TRBV30 to TRBJ1-3, with unresolved D. Trimming cost V 2 bases and J 1 base, with 3 bases left between them. CDR3 length: 12 amino acids. Germline CDR1 and CDR2: GTSNPN and SVGIG (reference sequence). In nucleotides, the CDR3 is TGTGCCTGGAGTCCATCTGGAAACACCATATATTTT. It is translated as CAWSPSGNTIYF.

The chain recombines TRBV30 with TRBJ1-1, with TRBD1 identical over 11 bases. V trimming: 8 bases; J trimming: 0 bases; junction bases outside the gene matches: 5. Germline CDR1 and CDR2: GTSNPN and SVGIG (reference sequence). This CDR3 has 14 amino acids. The CDR3 loop is CARDRGGVNTEAFF. The CDR3 coding sequence is TGTGCCCGGGACAGGGGGGGGGTGAACACTGAAGCTTTCTTT.

V and J are TRBV28 and TRBJ2-5; D may be TRBD1 (5 bases). Germline CDR1 is MDHEN and CDR2 is SYDVKM. The CDR3 sequence is 15 residues long. The V and J ends lost 1 base and 4 bases respectively, with 13 bases between them. The CDR3 DNA reads TGTGCCAGCAGTTTATTTCAGGGAAGGGGAGAGACCCAGTACTTC. As protein: CASSLFQGRGETQYF.

The J gene is TRBJ1-1, the V gene TRBV9; possible D gene TRBD1, 5 bases. The CDR3 consists of 14 residues. V was cut by 2 bases and J by 8 bases, with 16 bases left in between. Germline V gene sequence: CDR1 SGDLS, CDR2 YYNGEE. The CDR3 region is CASSVGGTATEAFF. The CDR3 nucleotides read TGTGCCAGCAGCGTCGGGGGAACAGCCACCGAAGCTTTCTTT.

This rearrangement joins TRBV27 to TRBJ2-3; unclear D gene. The CDR3 sequence is 15 residues long. V gave up 3 bases and J gave up 2 bases, with 12 bases separating them. Germline-derived CDR1 and CDR2 are MNHEY and SMNVEV (reference sequence). CDR3 amino acids: CASSFVGSLTDTQYF. The CDR3 nucleotides read TGTGCCAGCAGTTTTGTCGGCAGCCTCACAGATACGCAGTATTTT.

This chain joins TRBV2 and TRBJ1-4; no definite D call. Germline CDR1 and CDR2: SNHLY and FYNNEI. The CDR3 covers 14 residues. Trimming cost V 5 bases and J 0 bases, with 7 bases left between them. The CDR3 here is CASSPGATNEKLFF. The CDR3, as DNA: TGTGCCAGCAGTCCGGGAGCAACTAATGAAAAACTGTTTTTT.

The chain has TRBV19 and TRBJ2-5; D unclear. The V gene's germline CDR1 is LNHDA and CDR2 SQIVND (reference sequence). The CDR3 extends over 12 amino acids. V was cut by 3 bases and J by 5 bases, with 7 bases left in between. In nucleotides, the CDR3 is TGTGCCAGTAGTATTGGTAGGGAGACCCAGTACTTC. Its protein product is CASSIGRETQYF.

This CDR3 is CASSLNRGYGYTF. Here the CDR3 DNA reads TGTGCCAGCAGTTTAAACAGGGGATATGGCTACACCTTC. The chain combines TRBV27 with TRBJ1-2, with TRBD1 matching 7 bases. Germline V CDR1 and CDR2: MNHEY, SMNVEV (reference sequence). The CDR3 runs 13 residues. V lost 2 bases, J lost 5 bases, and 2 bases stayed unmatched.

The rearrangement uses TRBV18 and TRBJ2-7; no firm D call. Germline loops: CDR1 KGHSH, CDR2 LQKENI. Trimming removed 3 bases from V and 0 bases from J, with 6 bases in between. The CDR3 length is 13 residues. The CDR3 DNA is TGTGCCAGCTCACCGCTAAACTCCTACGAGCAGTACTTC. Translation gives CASSPLNSYEQYF.

A remark on this clone: The sample holds other DNA sequences that translate to the same CDR3. The chain joins TRBV6-5 to TRBJ2-2; a weak D match, TRBD2 (6 bases). The CDR3 spans 15 residues. Trimming shortened V by 6 bases and J by 2 bases, and 13 bases separated the two germline ends. Germline loops: CDR1 MNHEY, CDR2 SVGAGI. CDR3 coding DNA: TGTGCCAGCAGCCGATTAGCGGATAACACCGGGGAGCTGTTTTTT. It is translated as CASSRLADNTGELFF.

V is TRBV6-5 and J is TRBJ1-5, with D perhaps matching TRBD1 (6 bases). The CDR3 loop spans 14 amino acids. Trimming took 5 bases from V and 3 from J, leaving 11 bases between them. Germline V gene lookup returns CDR1 MNHEY and CDR2 SVGAGI. The CDR3 region has the DNA TGTGCCAGCAGTCACGGACAGACCAATCAGCCCCAGCATTTT. It translates to CASSHGQTNQPQHF.

V usage is TRBV9 and J usage is TRBJ2-5; TRBD2 is a possible D gene (5 bases). Trimming removed 3 bases at V and 0 bases at J, with 12 bases between. The CDR3 is made up of 15 amino acids. CDR1 and CDR2 from the germline V gene are SGDLS and YYNGEE. CDR3 coding DNA: TGTGCCAGCAGCGCCAACGGACTGAACCAAGAGACCCAGTACTTC. Amino acids: CASSANGLNQETQYF. Full variable domain (remainder filled in from reference TRBV9 and TRBJ2-5): DSGVTQTPKHLITATGQRVTLRCSPRSGDLSVYWYQQSLDQGLQFLIQYYNGEERAKGNILERFSAQQFPDLHSELNLSSLELGDSALYFCASSANGLNQETQYFGPGTRLLVL.

This rearrangement joins TRBV19 to TRBJ1-1, with no clear D. The CDR3 sequence is 15 residues long. Looked up from germline, CDR1 is LNHDA and CDR2 is SQIVND (reference sequence). Trimming cost V 3 bases and J 0 bases, with 11 bases left between them. The CDR3 sequence is CASSIWEQLNTEAFF. CDR3 coding DNA: TGTGCCAGTAGTATTTGGGAACAGTTGAACACTGAAGCTTTCTTT.

The V call is TRBV29-1, the J call TRBJ1-5; 9 nucleotides align to TRBD1. The V gene's germline CDR1 is SQVTM and CDR2 ANQGSEA. Losses at the gene ends were 5 bases for V and 1 base for J; bases not matched to a gene: 3. This CDR3 has 14 residues. CDR3 protein: CSVWDRESNQPQHF. The CDR3 DNA reads as TGCAGCGTTTGGGACAGGGAAAGCAATCAGCCCCAGCATTTT.

The chain couples TRBV3-1 (or the pseudogene TRBV3-2) to TRBJ2-7, with 7 bases lining up with TRBD2. The V segment lost 3 bases and the J segment 7 bases; nucleotides outside the gene matches: 15. The CDR3 runs 16 residues. Germline assignment: CDR1 LGHDT and CDR2 YNNKEL (reference sequence). CDR3 protein: CASSHGLVEDGYEQYF. CDR3 DNA: TGTGCCAGCAGCCACGGACTAGTTGAGGACGGTTATGAGCAGTACTTC.

The chain has TRBV19 and TRBJ1-3; D remains unclear. Germline V gene sequence: CDR1 LNHDA, CDR2 SQIVND (reference sequence). The CDR3 is made up of 15 amino acids. V was cut by 8 bases and J by 2 bases, with 16 bases left in between. In DNA form, the CDR3 reads TGTGCCAGTGGTCTGACCTTTAGTGCTGGAAACACCATATATTTT. Encoded protein: CASGLTFSAGNTIYF. The full variable domain, with the rest looked up from reference TRBV19 and TRBJ1-3, is DGGITQSPKYLFRKEGQNVTLSCEQNLNHDAMYWYRQDPGQGLRLIYYSQIVNDFQKGDIAEGYSVSREKKESFPLTVTSAQKNPTAFYLCASGLTFSAGNTIYFGEGSWLTVV.

The rearrangement links TRBV15 to TRBJ2-3, with 15 nucleotides matching TRBD2. V trimming: 8 bases; J trimming: 4 bases; junction bases outside the gene matches: 4. Germline V gene sequence: CDR1 LNHNV, CDR2 YYDKDF (reference sequence). The CDR3 is 15 residues long. CDR3 coding DNA: TGTGCCACCGGGGGACTAGCGGGAGGCGCAGATACGCAGTATTTT. Its protein is CATGGLAGGADTQYF. The full variable domain, with the rest looked up from reference TRBV15 and TRBJ2-3, is DAMVIQNPRYQVTQFGKPVTLSCSQTLNHNVMYWYQQKSSQAPKLLFHYYDKDFNNEADTPDNFQSRRPNTSFCFLDIRSPGLGDTAMYLCATGGLAGGADTQYFGPGTRLTVL.